This entry lists 6 T cell receptor beta chains sequenced from one sample in a study of vaccination and CD4 T cells after COVID-19. This sample's treatment: roughly 11-day PBMC culture with coronavirus spike peptide pools or control peptides (ViraFEST assay). No antigen has been assigned to these receptors. Cultured CD4+ T cell DNA was sequenced using the Oncomine TCR Beta short-read assay. TCRdb recomputed calls from the PCR reads with MiXCR, one row per CDR3 protein. The repertoire consists of more than 13,000 distinct CDR3 sequences, with roughly three fifths occurring once and the leading ten covering 6.5% to 9%. Sequencing input: CD4+ T cells from blood, cultured in vitro. These receptors all come from a human donor who had recovered from COVID-19.

This clonotype was seen a single time. The genes are TRBV2 and TRBJ1-4, with TRBD1 as a possible D gene (5 bases). This CDR3 has 15 residues. CDR1 is SNHLY, CDR2 FYNNEI, per germline. Trimming left V 4 bases short and J 3 bases short, with 12 bases between. The DNA of the CDR3 is TGTGCCAGCAGTGTGGAAGGGGCGGCTAATGAAAAACTGTTTTTT. Its translation is CASSVEGAANEKLFF.

The CDR3 loop reads CASSSGTASTVQLFF. CDR3 nucleotide sequence: TGTGCCAGCAGCTCCGGGACAGCCTCAACCGTTCAACTGTTTTTT. This chain connects TRBV28 to TRBJ1-4; 7 bases map to TRBD1. The CDR3 has 15 residues. Germline CDR1 is MDHEN and CDR2 is SYDVKM. Germline trimming cut 6 bases from V and 12 bases from J; bases unmatched to any gene: 16.

This chain uses TRBV7-6 with TRBJ1-1; D is ambiguous. Trimming took 1 base from V and 0 from J, leaving 9 bases between them. The CDR3 has 15 amino acids. From germline, CDR1 is SGHVS and CDR2 FNYEAQ. The CDR3 protein is CASSLGRSMNTEAFF. CDR3 in DNA: TGTGCCAGCAGCTTAGGACGGTCCATGAACACTGAAGCTTTCTTT.

This clonotype was recorded once. J is TRBJ2-7 and V is TRBV6-1, with TRBD1 matching over 10 bases. With V trimmed by 6 bases and J by 0 bases, 14 bases remained unmatched. Germline assignment: CDR1 MNHNS and CDR2 SASEGT. The CDR3 totals 18 residues. The CDR3 region is CASSSEGQGRVLSYEQYF. CDR3 nucleotide sequence: TGTGCCAGCAGCTCCGAGGGACAGGGGCGCGTCCTCTCCTACGAGCAGTACTTC.

The CDR3 nucleotides are TGTGCCAGCAGCTCGGACATGCTTTATGGCGAGCAGTACTTC. Translation: CASSSDMLYGEQYF. This chain uses TRBV5-4 with TRBJ2-7, with D possibly TRBD1 on 5 matching bases. The V gene's germline CDR1 is SGHNT and CDR2 YYREEE (reference sequence). Trimming took 3 bases from V and 6 from J, leaving 16 bases between them. This CDR3 region has 14 residues. The full variable domain, in which reference TRBV5-4 and TRBJ2-7 provide the parts outside the CDR3, is ETGVTQSPTHLIKTRGQQVTLRCSSQSGHNTVSWYQQALGQGPQFIFQYYREEENGRGNFPPRFSGLQFPNYSSELNVNALELDDSALYLCASSSDMLYGEQYFGPGTRLTVT.

The chain couples TRBV10-3 to TRBJ1-2; D is unclear. The CDR3 sequence is 12 residues long. V lost 6 bases and J 4 bases, leaving 9 bases between the germline ends. Per germline, CDR1 ENHRY and CDR2 SYGVKD. CDR3 protein: CAISAVGYGYTF. CDR3 sequence (DNA): TGTGCCATCAGCGCGGTCGGCTATGGCTACACCTTC.